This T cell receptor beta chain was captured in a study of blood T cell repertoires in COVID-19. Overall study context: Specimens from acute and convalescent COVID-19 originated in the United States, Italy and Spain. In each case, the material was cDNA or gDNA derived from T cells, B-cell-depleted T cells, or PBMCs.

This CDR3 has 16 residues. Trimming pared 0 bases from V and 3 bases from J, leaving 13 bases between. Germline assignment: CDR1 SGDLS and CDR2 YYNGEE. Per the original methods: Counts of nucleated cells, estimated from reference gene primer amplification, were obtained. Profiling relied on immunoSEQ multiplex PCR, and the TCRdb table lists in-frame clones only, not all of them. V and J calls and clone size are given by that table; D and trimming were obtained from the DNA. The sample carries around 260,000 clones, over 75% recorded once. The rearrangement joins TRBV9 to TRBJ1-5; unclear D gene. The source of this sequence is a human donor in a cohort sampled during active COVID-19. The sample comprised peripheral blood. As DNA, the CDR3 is TGTGCCAGCAGCGTAGGGCTCGGGGATCACAATCAGCCCCAGCATTTT. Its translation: CASSVGLGDHNQPQHF.